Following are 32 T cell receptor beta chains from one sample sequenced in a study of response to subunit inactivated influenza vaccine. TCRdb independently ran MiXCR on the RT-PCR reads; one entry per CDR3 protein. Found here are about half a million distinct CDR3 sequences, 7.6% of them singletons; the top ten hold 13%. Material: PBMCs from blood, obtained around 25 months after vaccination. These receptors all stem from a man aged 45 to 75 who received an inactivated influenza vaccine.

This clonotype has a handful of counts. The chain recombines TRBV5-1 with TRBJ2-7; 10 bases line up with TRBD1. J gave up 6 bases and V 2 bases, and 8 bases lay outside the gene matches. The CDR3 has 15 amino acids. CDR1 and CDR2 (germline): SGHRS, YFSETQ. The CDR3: CASSFFGTGAFEQYF. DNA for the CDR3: TGCGCCAGCAGCTTTTTTGGGACAGGGGCCTTCGAGCAGTACTTC.

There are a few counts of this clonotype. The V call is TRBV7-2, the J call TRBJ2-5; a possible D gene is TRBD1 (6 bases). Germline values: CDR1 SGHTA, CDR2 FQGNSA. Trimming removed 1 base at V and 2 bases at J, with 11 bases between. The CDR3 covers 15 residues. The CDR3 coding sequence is TGTGCCAGCAGCTTAGGCAGGGGACCTCAAGAGACCCAGTACTTC. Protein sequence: CASSLGRGPQETQYF.

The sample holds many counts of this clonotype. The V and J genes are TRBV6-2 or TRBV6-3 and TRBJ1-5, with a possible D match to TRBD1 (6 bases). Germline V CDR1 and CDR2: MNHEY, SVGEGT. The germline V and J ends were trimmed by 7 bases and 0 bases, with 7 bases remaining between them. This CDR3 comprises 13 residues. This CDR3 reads CASNRDSNQPQHF. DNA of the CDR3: TGTGCCAGCAACAGGGATAGCAATCAGCCCCAGCATTTT.

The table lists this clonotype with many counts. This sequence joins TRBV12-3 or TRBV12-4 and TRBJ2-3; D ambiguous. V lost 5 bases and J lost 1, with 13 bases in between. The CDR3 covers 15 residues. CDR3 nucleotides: TGTGCCAGCAGTGCCAACCGAGCCCGCACAGATACGCAGTATTTT. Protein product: CASSANRARTDTQYF.

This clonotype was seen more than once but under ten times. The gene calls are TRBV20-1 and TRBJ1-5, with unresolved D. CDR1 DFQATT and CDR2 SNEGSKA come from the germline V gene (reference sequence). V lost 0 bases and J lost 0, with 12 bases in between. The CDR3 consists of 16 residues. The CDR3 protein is CSARDRADFSNQPQHF. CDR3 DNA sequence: TGCAGTGCTAGAGACCGGGCCGATTTTAGCAATCAGCCCCAGCATTTT.

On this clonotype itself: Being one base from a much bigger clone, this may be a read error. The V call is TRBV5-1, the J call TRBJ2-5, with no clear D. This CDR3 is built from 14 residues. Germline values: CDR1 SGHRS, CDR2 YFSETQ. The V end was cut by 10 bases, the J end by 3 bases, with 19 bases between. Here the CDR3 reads CAGKVGAFEETQYF. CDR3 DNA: TGCGCCGGCAAGGTCGGAGCGTTCGAAGAGACCCAGTACTTC. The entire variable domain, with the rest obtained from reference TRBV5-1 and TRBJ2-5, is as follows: KAGVTQTPRYLIKTRGQQVTLSCSPISGHRSVSWYQQTPGQGLQFLFEYFSETQRNKGNFPGRFSGRQFSNSRSEMNVSTLELGDSALYLCAGKVGAFEETQYFGPGTRLLVL.

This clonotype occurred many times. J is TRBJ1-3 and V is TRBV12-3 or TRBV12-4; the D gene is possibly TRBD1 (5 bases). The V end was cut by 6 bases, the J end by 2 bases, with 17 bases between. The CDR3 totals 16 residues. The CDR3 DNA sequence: TGTGCCAGCAGCCCTGTACTGAGGGGCGCTGGAAACACCATATATTTT. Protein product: CASSPVLRGAGNTIYF.

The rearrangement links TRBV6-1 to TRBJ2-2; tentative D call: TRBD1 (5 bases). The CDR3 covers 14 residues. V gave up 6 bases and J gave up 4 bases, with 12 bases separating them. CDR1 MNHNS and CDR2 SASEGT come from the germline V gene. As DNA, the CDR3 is TGTGCCAGCAGGACGACAGCGATCACCGGGGAGCTGTTTTTT. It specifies CASRTTAITGELFF.

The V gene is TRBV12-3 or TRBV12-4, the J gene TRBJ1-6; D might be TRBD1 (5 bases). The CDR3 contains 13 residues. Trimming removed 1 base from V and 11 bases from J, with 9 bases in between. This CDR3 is CASSLVGTPPLHF. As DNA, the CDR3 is TGTGCCAGCAGTTTAGTAGGGACTCCACCCCTCCACTTT.

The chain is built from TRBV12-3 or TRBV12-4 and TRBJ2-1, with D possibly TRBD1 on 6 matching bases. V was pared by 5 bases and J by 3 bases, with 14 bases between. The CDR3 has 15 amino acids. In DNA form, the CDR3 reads TGTGCCAGCAGTCCCAGAACAGGGAACTACAATGAGCAGTTCTTC. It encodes CASSPRTGNYNEQFF.

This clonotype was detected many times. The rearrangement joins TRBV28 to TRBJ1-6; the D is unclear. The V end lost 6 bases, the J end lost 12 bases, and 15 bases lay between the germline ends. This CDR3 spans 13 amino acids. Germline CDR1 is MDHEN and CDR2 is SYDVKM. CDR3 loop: CASRRQGAGPLHF. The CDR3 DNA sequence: TGTGCCAGCAGGCGGCAAGGAGCGGGACCCCTCCACTTT.

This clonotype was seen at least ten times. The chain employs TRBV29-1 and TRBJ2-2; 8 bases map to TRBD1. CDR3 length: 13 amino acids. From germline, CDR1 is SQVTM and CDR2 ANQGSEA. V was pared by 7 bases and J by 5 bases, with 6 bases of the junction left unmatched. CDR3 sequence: CSAGQGRTGELFF. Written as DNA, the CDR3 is TGCAGCGCTGGACAGGGTCGAACCGGGGAGCTGTTTTTT.

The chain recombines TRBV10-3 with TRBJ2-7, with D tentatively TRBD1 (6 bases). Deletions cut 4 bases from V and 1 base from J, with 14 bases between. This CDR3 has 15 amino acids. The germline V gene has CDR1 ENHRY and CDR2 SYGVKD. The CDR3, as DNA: TGTGCCATCAGTGTTGGGACACCATATTCCTACGAGCAGTACTTC. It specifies CAISVGTPYSYEQYF.

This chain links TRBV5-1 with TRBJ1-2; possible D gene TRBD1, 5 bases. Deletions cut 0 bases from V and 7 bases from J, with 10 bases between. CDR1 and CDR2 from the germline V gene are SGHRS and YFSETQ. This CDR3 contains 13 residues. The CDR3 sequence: CASSLEGASGYTF. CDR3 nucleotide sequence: TGCGCCAGCAGCTTGGAAGGGGCTTCTGGCTACACCTTC.

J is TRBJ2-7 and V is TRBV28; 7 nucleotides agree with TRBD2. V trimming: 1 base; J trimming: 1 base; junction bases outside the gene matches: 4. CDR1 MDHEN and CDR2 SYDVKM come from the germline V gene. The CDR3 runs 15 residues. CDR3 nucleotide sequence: TGTGCCAGCAGTTTATATGGACTAGGGTCCTACGAGCAGTACTTC. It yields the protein CASSLYGLGSYEQYF.

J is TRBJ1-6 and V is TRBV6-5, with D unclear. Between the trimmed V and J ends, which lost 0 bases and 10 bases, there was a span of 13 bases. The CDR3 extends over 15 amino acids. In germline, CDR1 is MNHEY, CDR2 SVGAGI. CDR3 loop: CASSYSVTRESPLHF. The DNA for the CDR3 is TGTGCCAGCAGTTACTCGGTTACGAGGGAGTCACCCCTCCACTTT.

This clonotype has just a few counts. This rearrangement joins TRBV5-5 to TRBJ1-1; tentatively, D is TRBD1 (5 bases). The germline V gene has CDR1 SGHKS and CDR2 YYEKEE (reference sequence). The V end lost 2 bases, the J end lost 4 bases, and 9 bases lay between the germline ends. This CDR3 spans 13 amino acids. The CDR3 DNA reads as TGTGCCAGCAGCTTCCAGGGAGCCACTGAAGCTTTCTTT. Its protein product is CASSFQGATEAFF.

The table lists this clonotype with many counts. The CDR3 DNA reads TGTGCCACCAGCAGAGTAGCATACAGTAAAAATAGCAATCAGCCCCAGCATTTT. Its protein is CATSRVAYSKNSNQPQHF. The J gene is TRBJ1-5, the V gene TRBV15; D is ambiguous. Per the germline V gene, CDR1 is LNHNV and CDR2 is YYDKDF (reference sequence). The CDR3 length is 18 residues. The V and J ends lost 1 base and 0 bases respectively, with 16 bases between them. Based on the CDR3 plus reference TRBV15 and TRBJ1-5, the full variable domain is DAMVIQNPRYQVTQFGKPVTLSCSQTLNHNVMYWYQQKSSQAPKLLFHYYDKDFNNEADTPDNFQSRRPNTSFCFLDIRSPGLGDTAMYLCATSRVAYSKNSNQPQHFGDGTRLSIL.

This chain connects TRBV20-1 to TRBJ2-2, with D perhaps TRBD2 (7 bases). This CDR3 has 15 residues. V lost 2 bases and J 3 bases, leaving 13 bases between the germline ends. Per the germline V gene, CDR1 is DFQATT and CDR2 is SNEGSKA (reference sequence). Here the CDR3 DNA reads TGCAGTGCTAGATTGGGGGGGCAGTACACCGGGGAGCTGTTTTTT. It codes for CSARLGGQYTGELFF.

The DNA of the CDR3 is TGCAGCGTACTACGGGATACAGGGGATGAGCAGTTCTTC. Translated: CSVLRDTGDEQFF. This sequence joins TRBV29-1 and TRBJ2-1, with 7 bases fitting TRBD1. With 6 bases clipped from V and 8 bases from J, the junction kept 10 bases outside the gene matches. The CDR3 length is 13 residues. Germline values: CDR1 SQVTM, CDR2 ANQGSEA.

CDR3: CASSFFRQLAGGPQYEQYF. In DNA form, the CDR3 reads TGTGCCAGCAGCTTTTTTCGTCAACTAGCGGGAGGGCCTCAATACGAGCAGTACTTC. The chain is built from TRBV11-1 and TRBJ2-7; TRBD2 agrees at 13 bases. The V gene's germline CDR1 is SGHAT and CDR2 FQDESV (reference sequence). This CDR3 spans 19 amino acids. V gave up 3 bases and J gave up 4 bases; unmatched junction bases: 15.

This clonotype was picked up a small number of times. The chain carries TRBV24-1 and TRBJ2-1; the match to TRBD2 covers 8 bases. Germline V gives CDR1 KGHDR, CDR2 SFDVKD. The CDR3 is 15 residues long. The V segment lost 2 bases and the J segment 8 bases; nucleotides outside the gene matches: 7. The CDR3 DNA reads TGTGCCACCAGTGATTCGGGACTAGTGAGCCATGAGCAGTTCTTC. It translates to CATSDSGLVSHEQFF.

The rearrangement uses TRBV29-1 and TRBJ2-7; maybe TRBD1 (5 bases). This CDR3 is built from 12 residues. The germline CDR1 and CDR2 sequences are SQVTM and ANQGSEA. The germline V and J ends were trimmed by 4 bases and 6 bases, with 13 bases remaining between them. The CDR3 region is CSVVQGRFEQYF. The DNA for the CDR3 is TGCAGCGTTGTTCAGGGCCGTTTCGAGCAGTACTTC.

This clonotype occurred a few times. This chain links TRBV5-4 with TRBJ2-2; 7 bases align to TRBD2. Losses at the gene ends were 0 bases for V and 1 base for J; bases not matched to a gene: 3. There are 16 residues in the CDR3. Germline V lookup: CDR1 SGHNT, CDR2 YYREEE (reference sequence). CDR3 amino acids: CASSLVASGNTGELFF. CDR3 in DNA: TGTGCCAGCAGCTTGGTGGCTAGCGGGAACACCGGGGAGCTGTTTTTT.

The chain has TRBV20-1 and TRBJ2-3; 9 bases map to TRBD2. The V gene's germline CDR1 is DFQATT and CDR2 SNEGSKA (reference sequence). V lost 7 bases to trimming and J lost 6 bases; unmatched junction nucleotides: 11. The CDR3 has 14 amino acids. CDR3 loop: CSVGDSGSGDTQYF. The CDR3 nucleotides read TGCAGTGTTGGGGATAGCGGGAGTGGGGATACGCAGTATTTT.

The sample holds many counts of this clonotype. CDR3 bases: TGTGCCAGCAGTTTAGCCCTATTCACGCGGGACACTGAAGCTTTCTTT. Protein product: CASSLALFTRDTEAFF. The chain combines TRBV12-3 or TRBV12-4 with TRBJ1-1; D gene ambiguous. Deletions cut 0 bases from V and 3 bases from J, with 14 bases between. This CDR3 region has 16 residues.

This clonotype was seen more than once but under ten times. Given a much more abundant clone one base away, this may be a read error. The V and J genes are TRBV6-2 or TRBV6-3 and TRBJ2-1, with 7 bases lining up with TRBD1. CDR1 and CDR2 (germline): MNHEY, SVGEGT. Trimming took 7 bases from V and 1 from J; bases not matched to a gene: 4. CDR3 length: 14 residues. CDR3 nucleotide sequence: TGTGCCAGCACCCCGACAGGGTCCTACAATGAGCAGTTCTTC. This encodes CASTPTGSYNEQFF.

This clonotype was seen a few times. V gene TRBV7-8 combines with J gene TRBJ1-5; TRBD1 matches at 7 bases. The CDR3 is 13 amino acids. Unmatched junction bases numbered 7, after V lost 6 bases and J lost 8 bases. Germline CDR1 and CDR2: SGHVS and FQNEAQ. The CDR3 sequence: CASSYDRDEPQHF. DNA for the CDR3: TGTGCCAGCAGTTATGACAGGGATGAGCCCCAGCATTTT.

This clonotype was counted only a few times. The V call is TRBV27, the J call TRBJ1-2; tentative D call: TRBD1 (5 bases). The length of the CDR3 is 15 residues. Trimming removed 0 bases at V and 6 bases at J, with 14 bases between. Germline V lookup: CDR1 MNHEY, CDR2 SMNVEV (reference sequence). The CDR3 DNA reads TGTGCCAGCAGTTTATCGACATCCGGGACCAATGGCTACACCTTC. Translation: CASSLSTSGTNGYTF.

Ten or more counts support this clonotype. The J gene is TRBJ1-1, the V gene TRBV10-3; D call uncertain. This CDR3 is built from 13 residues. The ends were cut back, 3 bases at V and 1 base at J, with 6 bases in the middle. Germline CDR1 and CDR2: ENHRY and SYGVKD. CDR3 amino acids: CAISDKGNTEAFF. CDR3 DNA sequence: TGTGCCATCAGTGATAAGGGGAACACTGAAGCTTTCTTT.

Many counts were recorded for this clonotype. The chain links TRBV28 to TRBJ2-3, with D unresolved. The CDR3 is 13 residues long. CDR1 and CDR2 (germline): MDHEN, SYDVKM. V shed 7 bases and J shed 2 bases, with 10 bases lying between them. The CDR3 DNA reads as TGTGCCAGCACCACCCTTTACACAGATACGCAGTATTTT. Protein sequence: CASTTLYTDTQYF. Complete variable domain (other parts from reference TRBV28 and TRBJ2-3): DVKVTQSSRYLVKRTGEKVFLECVQDMDHENMFWYRQDPGLGLRLIYFSYDVKMKEKGDIPEGYSVSREKKERFSLILESASTNQTSMYLCASTTLYTDTQYFGPGTRLTVL.

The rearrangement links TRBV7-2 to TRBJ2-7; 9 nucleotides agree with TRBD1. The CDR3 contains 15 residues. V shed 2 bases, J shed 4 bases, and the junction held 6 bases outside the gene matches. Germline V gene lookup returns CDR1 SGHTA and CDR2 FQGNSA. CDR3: CASSLLQDRGYEQYF. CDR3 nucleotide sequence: TGTGCCAGCAGCTTACTGCAGGACAGGGGTTACGAGCAGTACTTC.